This record concerns one TCR beta chain sequence. Antigen: not known. This same CDR3 is encoded by further DNA sequences in the sample. Sequenced by immunoSEQ multiplex PCR; TCRdb stores in-frame clones only, minus some. The table records 20,000 to 25,000 clones, over 75% of them present only once. The germline V gene has CDR1 MNHEY and CDR2 SMNVEV (reference sequence). V was clipped by 3 bases and J by 0 bases, with 9 bases between them. CDR3 length equals 14 residues. Related graft donors supplied nonmyeloablative bone marrow transplants, and mixed chimerism was transient. The data originate from a study of Tregs in tolerant kidney transplant recipients. The study, taken as a whole, reports: Validation in larger populations is needed because few patients were studied. In tolerant patients, donor-specific Tregs outgrew total Tregs, suggesting antigen-driven expansion. Changing PCR primers prevented nucleotide comparison between some patients' samples.

The source is a human patient who received a combined kidney and bone marrow transplant. Some T cells may be provided by the graft donor. The source was CD8+ T cells from blood (PBMCs), collected 6 months after the transplant. The J gene is TRBJ2-7, the V gene TRBV27, with D unresolved. As DNA, the CDR3 is TGTGCCAGCAGTTTTTCCGAGAGCTCCTACGAGCAGTACTTC. Encoded protein: CASSFSESSYEQYF.